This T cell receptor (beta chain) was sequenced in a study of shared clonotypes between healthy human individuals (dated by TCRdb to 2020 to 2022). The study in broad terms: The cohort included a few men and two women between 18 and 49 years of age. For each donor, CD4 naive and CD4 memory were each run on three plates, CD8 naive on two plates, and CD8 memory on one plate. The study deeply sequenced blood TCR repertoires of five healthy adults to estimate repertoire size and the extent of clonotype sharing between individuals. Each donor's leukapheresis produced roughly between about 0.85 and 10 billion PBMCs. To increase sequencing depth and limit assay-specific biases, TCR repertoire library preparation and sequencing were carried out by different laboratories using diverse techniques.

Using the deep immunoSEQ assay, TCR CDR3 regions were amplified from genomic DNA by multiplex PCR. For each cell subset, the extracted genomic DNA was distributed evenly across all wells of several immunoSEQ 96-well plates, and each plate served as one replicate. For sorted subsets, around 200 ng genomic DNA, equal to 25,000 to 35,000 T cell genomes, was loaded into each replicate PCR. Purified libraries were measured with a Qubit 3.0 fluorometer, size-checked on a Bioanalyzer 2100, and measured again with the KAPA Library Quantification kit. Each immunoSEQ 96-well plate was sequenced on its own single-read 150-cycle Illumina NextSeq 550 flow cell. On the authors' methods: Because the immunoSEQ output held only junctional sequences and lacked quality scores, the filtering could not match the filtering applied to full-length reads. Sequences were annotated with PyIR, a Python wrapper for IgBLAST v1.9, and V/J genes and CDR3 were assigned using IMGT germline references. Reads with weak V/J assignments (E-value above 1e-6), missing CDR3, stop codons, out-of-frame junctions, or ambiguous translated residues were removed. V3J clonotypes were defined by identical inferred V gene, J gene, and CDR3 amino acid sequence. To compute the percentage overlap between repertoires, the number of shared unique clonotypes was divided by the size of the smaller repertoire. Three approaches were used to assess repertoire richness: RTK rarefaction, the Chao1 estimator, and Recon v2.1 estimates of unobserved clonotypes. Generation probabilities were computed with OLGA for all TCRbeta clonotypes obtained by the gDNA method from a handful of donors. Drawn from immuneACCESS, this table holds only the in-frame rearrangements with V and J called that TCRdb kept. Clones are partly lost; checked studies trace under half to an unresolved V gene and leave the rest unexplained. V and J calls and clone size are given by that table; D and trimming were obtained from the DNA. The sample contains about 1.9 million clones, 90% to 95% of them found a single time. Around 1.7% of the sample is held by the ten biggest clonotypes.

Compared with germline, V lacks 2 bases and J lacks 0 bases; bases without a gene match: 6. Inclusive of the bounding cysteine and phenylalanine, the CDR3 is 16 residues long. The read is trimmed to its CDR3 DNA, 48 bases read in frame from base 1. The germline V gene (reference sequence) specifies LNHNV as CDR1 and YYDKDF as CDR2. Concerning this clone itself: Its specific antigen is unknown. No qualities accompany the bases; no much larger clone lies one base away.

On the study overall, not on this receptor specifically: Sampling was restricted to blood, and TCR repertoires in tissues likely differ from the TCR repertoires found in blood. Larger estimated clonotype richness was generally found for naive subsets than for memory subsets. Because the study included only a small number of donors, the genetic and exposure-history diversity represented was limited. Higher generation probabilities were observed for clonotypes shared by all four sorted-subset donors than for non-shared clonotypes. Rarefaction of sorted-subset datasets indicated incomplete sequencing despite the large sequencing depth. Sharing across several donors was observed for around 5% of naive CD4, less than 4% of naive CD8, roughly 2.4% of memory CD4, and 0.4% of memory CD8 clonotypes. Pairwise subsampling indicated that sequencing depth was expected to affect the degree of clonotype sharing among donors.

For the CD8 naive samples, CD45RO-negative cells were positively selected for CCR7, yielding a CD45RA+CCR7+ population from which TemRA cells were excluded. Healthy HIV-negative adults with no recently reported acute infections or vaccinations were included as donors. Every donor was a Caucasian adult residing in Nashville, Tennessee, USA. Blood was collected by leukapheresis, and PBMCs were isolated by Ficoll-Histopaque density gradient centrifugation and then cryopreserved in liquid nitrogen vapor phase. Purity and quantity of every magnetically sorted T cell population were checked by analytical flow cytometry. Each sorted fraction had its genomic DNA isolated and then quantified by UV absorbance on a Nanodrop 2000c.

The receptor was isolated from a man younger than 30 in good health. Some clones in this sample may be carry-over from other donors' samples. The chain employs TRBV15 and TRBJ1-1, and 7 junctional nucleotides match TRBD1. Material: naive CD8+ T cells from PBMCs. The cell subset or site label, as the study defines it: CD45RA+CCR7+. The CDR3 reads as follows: CATSRRRQGVNTEAFF. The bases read TGTGCCACCAGCAGACGCCGACAGGGAGTGAACACTGAAGCTTTCTTT.